This note documents a single T cell receptor (beta chain) sequence. The specificity of this receptor is unknown. The record has no base qualities; no much larger clone is one base away. TCRbeta CDR3 regions were amplified from genomic DNA by means of the immunoSEQ Assay, a bias-controlled multiplex PCR. As for the original processing: Nucleated cell counts per sample were estimated from amplification of reference gene primers within the assay. To quantify the absolute abundance of each unique TCRbeta CDR3 rearrangement, sequence reads were collapsed and filtered. For each sample, productive Simpson clonality was calculated as the square root of Simpson's diversity index over productive rearrangements. TCRdb limited this immuneACCESS table to in-frame rearrangements with V and J called. A share of clones is missing; checked studies link under half to unresolved V genes, and the rest is unexplained. The V and J calls and clone size were taken over from that table, and D and trimming were inferred from the DNA. This sample is represented by about 310,000 clones; 85% of them were singletons. The ten largest make up 1.5% to 2% of the sample.

Participants in the prospective study were aged roughly 18 to 100 years, lived in about two dozen United States geographic areas, and enrolled through a virtual design. Cohort assignment in the prospective study relied on participant-reported clinical history from a screening survey and a study questionnaire. A participant counted as exposed if, within 2 weeks of entering the study, that participant had been in contact with someone who had a PCR-confirmed or clinician-diagnosed COVID-19 case. Mobile phlebotomists in the prospective study collected whole blood, serum and a nasopharyngeal or oropharyngeal swab from every participant. Additional blood draws and questionnaires over an approximately two-month period could optionally be provided by prospective study participants. Prospective study blood samples were shipped either frozen or at room temperature before DNA extraction. The germline V gene yields MDHEN for CDR1 and SYDVKM for CDR2. The germline V and J ends show losses of 6 bases and 0 bases respectively, and no gene match explains 4 bases of the junction. From the cysteine up to the phenylalanine, the CDR3 has a length of 15 residues. Just CDR3 DNA is preserved here, 45 bases in frame from base 1.

This entry is derived from a study of blood T cell repertoires in COVID-19 (dated by TCRdb to 2018 to 2021). In terms of the full investigation: The collaborator samples originated in the United States, Italy and Spain and spanned the acute and convalescent phases of COVID-19. The prospective study material was composed of cDNA or gDNA derived from T cells, B-cell-depleted T cells, or PBMCs. The dataset comprised deeply sampled blood TCRbeta repertoires from subjects exposed to, actively infected with, or recovered from COVID-19. The repertoires were released in a freely available public database meant as a resource for research on the immune response to SARS-CoV-2. The samples were drawn from the first 160 participants of the ongoing ImmuneRACE study and from 950 to 1,500 subjects provided by 6 global collaborators. A de-identified subject ID, COVID-19 status, age in years and sex were almost always included in the sample metadata. Where available, HLA class I and class II types were obtained from metadata supplied by the sample provider rather than from assay-based typing. Results and caveats for the whole study, not just this receptor: The quantity of clinical and demographic metadata differed by source and by participant and was supplied without curation.

The receptor's source is a woman younger than 45 who had been exposed to COVID-19. Sequencing was carried out using PBMCs or T cells enriched from blood (not recorded which). The chain couples TRBV28 to TRBJ2-2, with 7 bases in between that match TRBD2. The CDR3 loop reads CASRTAGSNTGELFF. The nucleotide sequence reads TGTGCCAGCAGAACAGCGGGGTCGAACACCGGGGAGCTGTTTTTT.